The following is a T cell receptor (beta chain) sequence with its context. The data were obtained in a study of blood T cell repertoires in COVID-19. Looking at the study overall: Two negative PCRs, clearance, or symptom resolution had been documented for recovered Cohort 3 donors.

Original data processing: How many nucleated cells were present was estimated from reference gene primer amplification. TCRdb's table, derived via immunoSEQ multiplex PCR, lists solely in-frame clones and lacks some. For V, J and clone size, that table is used; D and trimming come from the DNA. Among hundreds of thousands of clones listed, about 86% were seen once. Recruits, aged roughly 18 to 89 years, lived in 24 US areas. Clinical history as reported by participants underpinned cohort assignment. There are 17 residues in the CDR3. V was trimmed by 0 bases and J by 0 bases, leaving 13 bases between them. Per germline, CDR1 SGDLS and CDR2 YYNGEE.

The chain recombines TRBV9 with TRBJ1-3; D unclear. The receptor was isolated from a woman aged 45 to 65 in a cohort exposed to, infected with or recovered from COVID-19 (not recorded which). Input material: PBMCs or T cells enriched from blood (not recorded which). For the CDR3, the DNA is TGTGCCAGCAGCGTAGGATCTGGGAGCATCTCTGGAAACACCATATATTTT. It yields the protein CASSVGSGSISGNTIYF.